This T cell receptor beta chain was recorded in a study of CD8 T cells in ankylosing spondylitis. General study results and limits: A TCR beta motif made of eight highly homologous variants seemed typical of ankylosing spondylitis blood.

This clonotype was counted only a few times. Its antigen remains unknown. Germline-derived CDR1 and CDR2 are SGHTA and FQGNSA. There are 15 residues in the CDR3. Trimming removed 6 bases from V and 0 bases from J; junction bases left unmatched: 6. TCRdb re-called the 5' RACE reads with MiXCR, one entry per CDR3 protein. The data hold over 95,000 distinct CDR3 sequences, with about 8.5% observed a single time. The J gene is TRBJ2-3, the V gene TRBV7-2, with 7 bases identical to TRBD1. This clonotype was obtained from a male donor with ankylosing spondylitis or in good health (not recorded which). Sequenced input: blood, either unsorted or a sorted T cell fraction (not recorded which). DNA of the CDR3: TGTGCCAGCAGTCGGGACAGAACTAGCACAGATACGCAGTATTTT. Encoded protein: CASSRDRTSTDTQYF.